This T cell receptor beta chain was captured in a study of molecular identifiers for immune sequencing clone quantification. The CDR3 is made up of 12 amino acids. The germline V gene has CDR1 MNHEY and CDR2 SVGEGT. This clonotype was picked up many times. Compared with germline, one end of the junction differs, possibly owing to a read error. TCRdb independently ran MiXCR on the PCR reads; one entry per CDR3 protein. This repertoire shows about 640,000 distinct CDR3 sequences, 15% to 20% found once; its top ten account for 0.85%. Specimen: naive CD8+ T cells from blood, with Jurkat cell RNA spiked in. Sample subset: FACS-sorted CD8+CD4-CCR7+CD45RA+ naive T cells. The chain has TRBV6-2 or TRBV6-3 and TRBJ2-4; the match to TRBD1 covers 11 bases. The receptor was isolated from a human donor in good health. Some libraries in this study had Jurkat cell RNA spiked in. The CDR3 spells CASSYSGTGGFF. CDR3 DNA: TGTGCCAGCAGTTACTCCGGGACAGGGGGTTTCTTC.